These T cell receptor beta chains were read from a single sample in a study of blood T cell repertoires in COVID-19. Method: immunoSEQ multiplex PCR; TCRdb's copy keeps in-frame clones and lacks some. The table has 220,000 or so clones, roughly 80% seen once. Sequences were obtained from peripheral blood. The receptor set was obtained from a woman aged 80 or older with COVID-19, enrolled during active disease. The CDR3 runs from the conserved cysteine through the conserved F or W. The D gene is left open where the match is weak. Only part of the rows carry a size: once, few, many, or a class if the clone is expanded.

J: TRBJ1-1
size: -
V: TRBV28
D: -
CDR3: CASSTGSWGITEAFF
DNA: TGTGCCAGCAGTACAGGGTCGTGGGGTATCACTGAAGCTTTCTTT

J: TRBJ1-1
size: -
V: TRBV5-4
D: TRBD1
CDR3: CASSVRPGQGDTEAFF
DNA: TGTGCCAGCAGCGTACGGCCGGGACAGGGGGACACTGAAGCTTTCTTT

J: TRBJ2-1
size: -
V: TRBV5-1
D: -
CDR3: CASTDSDPYNEQFF
DNA: TGCGCCAGCACGGACAGTGACCCTTACAATGAGCAGTTCTTC

J: TRBJ2-3
size: -
V: TRBV5-4
D: TRBD1
CDR3: CASSFRLGQSFTDTQYF
DNA: TGTGCCAGCAGCTTCAGGTTGGGACAGTCTTTCACAGATACGCAGTATTTT

J: TRBJ2-1
size: -
V: TRBV5-1
D: -
CDR3: CASSSTDRPSSYNEQFF
DNA: TGCGCCAGCAGCTCAACAGACAGGCCGAGCTCCTACAATGAGCAGTTCTTC

J: TRBJ1-6
size: -
V: TRBV9
D: TRBD1
CDR3: CASSLRGNSPLHF
DNA: TGTGCCAGCAGCCTCAGGGGGAATTCACCCCTCCACTTT

J: TRBJ2-7
size: -
V: TRBV7-9
D: TRBD1
CDR3: CASSALYGTAVRIVEQYF
DNA: TGTGCCAGCAGCGCCCTATATGGGACAGCCGTCCGGATTGTCGAGCAGTACTTC

J: TRBJ1-4
size: -
V: TRBV30
D: -
CDR3: CAWIGRESNEKLFF
DNA: TGTGCCTGGATTGGCCGGGAGAGCAATGAAAAACTGTTTTTT

J: TRBJ2-3
size: -
V: TRBV30
D: -
CDR3: CAWSVQVGDTQYF
DNA: TGTGCCTGGAGTGTACAGGTGGGGGATACGCAGTATTTT

J: TRBJ2-1
size: -
V: TRBV19
D: TRBD2
CDR3: CASSMGGSSYNEQFF
DNA: TGTGCCAGTAGTATGGGAGGGAGCTCCTACAATGAGCAGTTCTTC

J: TRBJ1-5
size: -
V: TRBV6-6
D: TRBD1
CDR3: CATRQGANNQPQHF
DNA: TGTGCCACAAGACAGGGGGCGAACAATCAGCCCCAGCATTTT

J: TRBJ1-5
size: -
V: TRBV6-5
D: -
CDR3: CASSYSTQGLQPQHF
DNA: TGTGCCAGCAGTTACTCGACACAGGGTCTTCAGCCCCAGCATTTT

J: TRBJ2-5
size: -
V: TRBV3-1/TRBV3-2
D: -
CDR3: CASSQGWAGETQYF
DNA: TGTGCCAGCAGCCAGGGGTGGGCGGGGGAGACCCAGTACTTC

J: TRBJ1-2
size: -
V: TRBV6-5
D: -
CDR3: CASSYGQGSSNYGYTF
DNA: TGTGCCAGCAGTTATGGGCAGGGTTCGAGCAACTATGGCTACACCTTC

J: TRBJ1-1
size: -
V: TRBV21-1
D: -
CDR3: CASSKGRTNWRGTEAFF
DNA: TGTGCCAGCAGCAAAGGAAGGACGAATTGGAGGGGAACTGAAGCTTTCTTT

J: TRBJ1-1
size: -
V: TRBV18
D: -
CDR3: CASSPPGLPLGGNTEAFF
DNA: TGTGCCAGCTCACCTCCAGGACTACCTTTGGGTGGGAACACTGAAGCTTTCTTT

J: TRBJ1-3
size: -
V: TRBV2
D: -
CDR3: CASKHFPGNTIYF
DNA: TGTGCCAGCAAACATTTCCCCGGAAACACCATATATTTT

J: TRBJ1-2
size: -
V: TRBV14
D: -
CDR3: CASSPAGGAVYGYTF
DNA: TGTGCCAGCAGCCCCGCGGGGGGCGCAGTGTATGGCTACACCTTC

J: TRBJ2-3
size: -
V: TRBV21-1
D: -
CDR3: CASSKRRPGPTDTQYF
DNA: TGTGCCAGCAGCAAAAGGAGGCCTGGACCCACAGATACGCAGTATTTT

J: TRBJ1-2
size: few
V: TRBV9
D: TRBD1
CDR3: CASSVGGRGLGYTF
DNA: TGTGCCAGCAGCGTAGGGGGCAGGGGGCTAGGCTACACCTTC

J: TRBJ2-1
size: -
V: TRBV7-9
D: TRBD2
CDR3: CASSLIVGASGSSGKEFF
DNA: TGTGCCAGCAGCTTAATAGTCGGGGCTAGCGGTAGTTCGGGAAAGGAGTTCTTC

J: TRBJ1-1
size: -
V: TRBV4-1
D: TRBD1
CDR3: CASSPQGARGTEAFF
DNA: TGCGCCAGCAGCCCTCAGGGGGCTCGTGGCACTGAAGCTTTCTTT

J: TRBJ2-1
size: -
V: TRBV28
D: -
CDR3: CASRGGAGTYNEQFF
DNA: TGTGCCAGCAGGGGTGGGGCGGGAACCTACAATGAGCAGTTCTTC